This TCR beta chain was identified in a study of PD-1 blockade in classical Hodgkin lymphoma. This CDR3 contains 15 residues. CDR1 is MGHDK and CDR2 is SYGVNS in the germline V gene. The junction had 11 bases not matched to a gene; V was cut back by 5 bases and J by 6 bases. Relapse was seen in all patients after autologous stem cell transplantation, and brentuximab vedotin exposure was variable. Produced via immunoSEQ multiplex PCR; TCRdb's table is partial and in-frame only. This sample carries about 90,000 clones, about nine tenths of them seen once, and the ten largest clones take under 3%. Regarding this clone: Its antigen is unidentified.

Notes on the study in general: Relapsed/refractory patients reportedly had the lowest baseline TCR diversity, below newly diagnosed patients, who were below healthy donors.

The TCR comes from a human donor with classical Hodgkin lymphoma. The chain links TRBV25-1 to TRBJ1-1; 8 positions agree with TRBD1. This specimen was peripheral blood mononuclear cells (PBMCs), taken before the second cycle of nivolumab. The CDR3 loop reads CASSRTGRFSAEAFF. CDR3 bases: TGTGCCAGCAGTAGGACAGGGAGATTTAGCGCTGAAGCTTTCTTT.